This T cell receptor beta chain came from a study of metastatic and nonmetastatic thyroid tumors. Overall study findings and caveats: In blood and tumor, TCR beta diversity was reportedly significantly higher in malignant thyroid tumors than in benign nodules.

TCRdb reanalyzed the PCR reads with MiXCR. The sample lists 23,000 or so clones, less than 25% occurring once. No patient received treatment before thyroid surgery. Germline lookup yields CDR1 SGHRS and CDR2 YFSETQ. The CDR3 sequence is 16 residues long. On this clone itself: The antigen is not known. The junction departs from the called germline gene at one end, perhaps through a read error. The sample holds other DNA sequences that translate to the same CDR3.

The source of this sequence is a male donor with papillary thyroid cancer or a benign thyroid nodule (not recorded which). Some clones in this sample may be carry-over from other donors' samples. The sequenced sample consisted of blood. J is TRBJ2-2 and V is TRBV5-1, with TRBD2 matching over 9 bases. The CDR3 DNA is TGCGCAAGCAGTGGTAGCGGGAGTCGTGGCACGGGGGAGCTGTTCTTT. Translating gives CASSGSGSRGTGELFF.